The subject of this entry is one TCR beta chain. Its antigen is not identified. This table comes from immunoSEQ multiplex PCR, and its TCRdb copy is limited to in-frame clones, with some not included. The sample consists of roughly 100,000 clones, about 83% of them appearing once. The data stem from a study of OX40 agonist ivuxolimab in advanced cancers. About the study: Given to patients was ivuxolimab, an agonistic anti-OX40 (CD134) antibody. Dose-escalation patients suffered from hepatocellular carcinoma, melanoma, renal cell or head and neck cancer.

Germline V CDR1 and CDR2: SGHNT, YENEEA. CDR3 length: 15 amino acids. V was pared by 1 base and J by 6 bases, with 12 bases between. Patients had blood sampled at baseline and again on cycle 4 day 1 and cycle 7 day 1. General study findings and limits: Averaged across samples, CD8+ T cells carried more expanded clones than CD4+ did.

V is TRBV11-3 and J is TRBJ2-2, with a possible D match to TRBD2 (5 bases). Source: CD4+ or CD8+ T cells sorted from blood, taken in a trial of the OX40 agonist ivuxolimab. This TCR derives from an adult with an advanced solid tumor such as melanoma, head and neck, liver or kidney cancer. The CDR3 bases are TGTGCCAGCAGCTTAGGTGACACCGGGGCCGGGGAGCTGTTTTTT. It encodes CASSLGDTGAGELFF.